These T cell receptor beta chains were read from a single sample in a study of molecular identifiers for immune sequencing clone quantification. TCRdb used MiXCR to reprocess the PCR reads, holding one entry per CDR3 protein. Of about 65,000 distinct CDR3 sequences listed, under 20% are singletons. Sequencing was performed on naive CD8+ T cells from blood, with Jurkat cell RNA spiked in. These receptor sequences come from a human donor in good health. Some libraries in this study had Jurkat cell RNA spiked in. The conserved cysteine and the conserved F or W are not part of the CDR3 here. D genes are given only for firm matches.

TRBV7-9	-	ASSFRIGDEQF
TRBV3-1	-	ASSRPGERVSEQY
TRBV21-1	-	ASTGQGDQPQH
TRBV11-2	TRBD1	ASSSRDRARSYEQY
TRBV19	TRBD1	ASSMGQIYGYT
TRBV27	TRBD2	ASSLYGGSGRAVEQY
TRBV5-1	-	ASSLGQGAEREGPEQF
TRBV5-4	TRBD2	ASSLTGRDADTQY
TRBV5-1	TRBD1	ASKPGQGIYEQY
TRBV11-2	-	ASSSPLEQY
TRBV6-5	TRBD2	ASSYSAGGNEQF
TRBV20-1	-	SARGTGTSSYEQY
TRBV7-2	-	ASSLPNLDHEQY
TRBV12-3/TRBV12-4	-	ASSPLAPSYNEQF
TRBV29-1	-	SVEDPADNLGPERYQETQY
TRBV7-8	-	ASSLGVTSSLGSSSYNEQF
TRBV12-3/TRBV12-4	TRBD1	ASSPSRDRGQKEKLF
TRBV4-3	-	ASSPFVGGTGELF
TRBV7-9	TRBD2	ASSQPGAGASDTQY
TRBV27	-	ASSLSSTSSYNEQF
TRBV11-3	-	ASEIGGRNEQF
TRBV7-2	-	ASSLGWSDYEQY
TRBV5-4	TRBD1	ASSSGQGTEAF
TRBV20-1	-	SARDVGTPNQPQH
TRBV11-2	TRBD1	ASSLGNRGSYNEQF
TRBV4-3	-	ASSQDPRDNEQF
TRBV27	-	ASSLFWQVDNYGYT
TRBV29-1	TRBD1	SVDRVGNEQF
TRBV30	-	AWSSLTGSNQPQH
TRBV13	-	ASSYRNTGELF
TRBV7-8	-	ASSLPQGSTYNEQF